A single sample is the source of the 22 T cell receptor beta chains below, sequenced in a study of PD-1 blockade in classical Hodgkin lymphoma. Time point defined: cycle 4 day 1 (C4D1), after 5 to 7 weeks of nivolumab. Each and every patient relapsed after autologous stem cell transplantation, and patients got differing brentuximab vedotin exposure. The table came from immunoSEQ multiplex PCR; TCRdb's copy has only in-frame clones and leaves some out. This sample has more than 90,000 clones, with approximately 78% found just once. Sequences were derived from peripheral blood mononuclear cells (PBMCs), sampled before the fourth cycle of nivolumab. The receptors were gathered from a human donor with classical Hodgkin lymphoma.

This chain connects TRBV5-1 to TRBJ2-2; tentative D call: TRBD2 (6 bases). Trimming left V 2 bases short and J 6 bases short, with 14 bases between. This CDR3 has 15 amino acids. Germline V gene sequence: CDR1 SGHRS, CDR2 YFSETQ. The CDR3 protein is CASSLGGSLSGELFF. CDR3 nucleotide sequence: TGCGCCAGCAGCTTAGGAGGGAGTCTCTCCGGGGAGCTGTTTTTT. Full variable domain (outside the CDR3, taken from reference TRBV5-1 and TRBJ2-2): KAGVTQTPRYLIKTRGQQVTLSCSPISGHRSVSWYQQTPGQGLQFLFEYFSETQRNKGNFPGRFSGRQFSNSRSEMNVSTLELGDSALYLCASSLGGSLSGELFFGEGSRLTVL.

The CDR3 here is CASSSRTSGGTDTQYF. CDR3 sequence (DNA): TGTGCCAGCAGCTCCCGAACTAGCGGGGGCACAGATACGCAGTATTTT. The chain carries TRBV11-2 and TRBJ2-3; 10 bases map to TRBD2. The CDR3 is made up of 16 amino acids. Germline lookup yields CDR1 SGHAT and CDR2 FQNNGV. V was clipped by 4 bases and J by 1 base; unmatched bases: 5.

The CDR3 DNA reads TGTGCCAGCAGGTCGACAGCCGGAGATACGCAGTATTTT. Encoded protein: CASRSTAGDTQYF. The rearrangement links TRBV9 to TRBJ2-3; D is perhaps TRBD1 (5 bases). The CDR3 is 13 residues long. The V end was cut by 5 bases, the J end by 5 bases, with 12 bases between. The germline CDR1 and CDR2 sequences are SGDLS and YYNGEE.

The rearrangement uses TRBV7-6 and TRBJ2-7; TRBD2 aligns across 9 bases. Germline V gives CDR1 SGHVS, CDR2 FNYEAQ. CDR3 length equals 15 residues. Trimming at V came to 2 bases and at J to 3 bases, leaving 5 bases not matched to a gene. CDR3 amino acids: CASSLLSTSGYEQYF. The CDR3 DNA follows: TGTGCCAGCAGCTTATTATCGACTAGCGGCTACGAGCAGTACTTC. Full variable domain (missing parts from reference TRBV7-6 and TRBJ2-7): GAGVSQSPRYKVTKRGQDVALRCDPISGHVSLYWYRQALGQGPEFLTYFNYEAQQDKSGLPNDRFSAERPEGSISTLTIQRTEQRDSAMYRCASSLLSTSGYEQYFGPGTRLTVT.

The chain has TRBV28 and TRBJ1-5; the D gene is possibly TRBD1 (5 bases). Germline CDR1 reads MDHEN; CDR2 reads SYDVKM. Trimming cost V 1 base and J 3 bases, with 13 bases left between them. The CDR3 extends over 16 amino acids. CDR3 DNA sequence: TGTGCCAGCAGTTTATCGGCAGGGCCTTACAATCAGCCCCAGCATTTT. Amino acid sequence: CASSLSAGPYNQPQHF. Complete variable domain (other parts from reference TRBV28 and TRBJ1-5): DVKVTQSSRYLVKRTGEKVFLECVQDMDHENMFWYRQDPGLGLRLIYFSYDVKMKEKGDIPEGYSVSREKKERFSLILESASTNQTSMYLCASSLSAGPYNQPQHFGDGTRLSIL.

Here the CDR3 reads CASSRPGQDATNEKLFF. CDR3 DNA: TGTGCCAGCAGCCGCCCGGGACAGGACGCAACTAATGAAAAACTGTTTTTT. The chain is built from TRBV5-4 and TRBJ1-4; 8 nucleotides align to TRBD1. After removal of 4 bases from V and 0 bases from J, the junction contained 8 bases not matched to a gene. Germline V gene sequence: CDR1 SGHNT, CDR2 YYREEE (reference sequence). CDR3 length: 17 residues.

J is TRBJ2-5 and V is TRBV6-5; D gene uncertain. The J call could be wrong; TRBJ2-7 is a better fit for the DNA end. The CDR3 consists of 15 residues. CDR1 MNHEY and CDR2 SVGAGI come from the germline V gene. The CDR3 DNA is TGTGCCAGCAGTCCAAATACAGCGAGTACCTACGAGCAGTACTTC. This codes for CASSPNTASTYEQYF.

This chain links TRBV7-9 with TRBJ2-2, with D possibly TRBD1 on 5 matching bases. Trimming cost V 4 bases and J 4 bases, with 10 bases left between them. This CDR3 comprises 14 residues. Germline V gives CDR1 SEHNR, CDR2 FQNEAQ (reference sequence). The CDR3: CASSSDISTGELFF. The CDR3 DNA reads TGTGCCAGCAGCTCGGACATTAGCACCGGGGAGCTGTTTTTT.

This clone has just a few counts. The genes are TRBV27 and TRBJ1-2; a possible D gene is TRBD1 (5 bases). Germline V gene data show CDR1 as MNHEY and CDR2 as SMNVEV (reference sequence). There are 15 residues in the CDR3. Trimming removed 10 bases from V and 7 bases from J, with 25 bases in between. CDR3 DNA: TGTGCCACCAGCAGTTCCCGGGACCCCTTGTTTGGCTACACCTTC. Its translation is CATSSSRDPLFGYTF.

The count of this clone is one. The chain uses TRBV9 and TRBJ2-5; D is perhaps TRBD1 (7 bases). This CDR3 has 14 amino acids. Trimming took off 3 bases at V and 4 bases at J, with 13 bases between the two ends. CDR1 and CDR2 (germline): SGDLS, YYNGEE. DNA for the CDR3: TGTGCCAGCAGCGGATACAGGGGAGGAGAGACCCAGTACTTC. This sequence encodes CASSGYRGGETQYF.

The rearrangement links TRBV4-3 to TRBJ2-3; D is undetermined. Germline V gives CDR1 LGHNA, CDR2 YSLEER. The V and J ends lost 0 bases and 2 bases respectively, with 15 bases between them. This CDR3 is built from 17 residues. CDR3 in amino acids: CASSQDRDISLTDTQYF. The DNA for the CDR3 is TGCGCCAGCAGCCAAGATCGTGACATATCCCTCACAGATACGCAGTATTTT.

This clone has only one observation. The genes are TRBV2 and TRBJ1-2; tentative D call: TRBD1 (6 bases). V was clipped by 4 bases and J by 7 bases, with 10 bases between them. Germline-derived CDR1 and CDR2 are SNHLY and FYNNEI. CDR3 length: 12 amino acids. As DNA, the CDR3 is TGTGCCAGCAGTGTTACAGGGTCTGGCTACACCTTC. The encoded protein is CASSVTGSGYTF.

The chain recombines TRBV6-5 with TRBJ1-6, with no clear D. The germline gives CDR1 MNHEY, CDR2 SVGAGI. Trimming shortened V by 0 bases and J by 8 bases, and 2 bases separated the two germline ends. The CDR3 loop spans 12 amino acids. CDR3 sequence reads: CASSYSHSPLHF. In DNA form, the CDR3 reads TGTGCCAGCAGTTACTCCCATTCACCCCTCCACTTT.

The J gene is TRBJ2-7, the V gene TRBV29-1, with 11 bases matching TRBD1. Germline trimming cut 7 bases from V and 3 bases from J; bases unmatched to any gene: 11. CDR1 is SQVTM, CDR2 ANQGSEA, per germline. The CDR3 runs to 15 residues. CDR3 DNA: TGCAGCGCCACCATCGGGACAGGGGGGGTCTACGAGCAGTACTTC. Protein product: CSATIGTGGVYEQYF.

This chain uses TRBV7-2 with TRBJ2-7; 8 bases line up with TRBD1. The CDR3 is 14 amino acids. Germline CDR1 is SGHTA and CDR2 is FQGNSA. The V and J ends lost 5 bases and 3 bases, in that order; junction bases with no gene match: 6. The CDR3 sequence: CASSPGGFSYEQYF. The CDR3 bases are TGTGCCAGCAGCCCAGGGGGCTTCAGCTACGAGCAGTACTTC.

The gene calls are TRBV6-5 and TRBJ1-5; no clear D. This CDR3 has 15 amino acids. CDR1 is MNHEY, CDR2 SVGAGI, per germline. Trimming stripped 5 bases from V and 9 bases from J, with 20 bases between. The CDR3 here is CASSAAENRRAPQHF. CDR3 DNA: TGTGCCAGCAGTGCCGCCGAAAACAGAAGGGCGCCCCAGCATTTT.

The chain combines TRBV9 with TRBJ2-7, with D perhaps TRBD2 (6 bases). Germline V gene data show CDR1 as SGDLS and CDR2 as YYNGEE. The CDR3 has 15 residues. Trimming took off 0 bases at V and 6 bases at J, with 16 bases between the two ends. In DNA, the CDR3 is TGTGCCAGCAGCGTAGGGGGAGGTTCGGTCGTCGAGCAGTACTTC. Translated: CASSVGGGSVVEQYF.

The chain carries TRBV29-1 and TRBJ1-1; maybe TRBD1 (5 bases). Looked up from germline, CDR1 is SQVTM and CDR2 is ANQGSEA. Trimming removed 3 bases from V and 2 bases from J, with 19 bases in between. This CDR3 comprises 16 residues. The CDR3 sequence: CSVDGLGAGENTEAFF. The CDR3 DNA is TGCAGCGTTGACGGACTAGGGGCGGGGGAAAACACTGAAGCTTTCTTT.

This chain links TRBV6-5 with TRBJ1-2; no clear D. This CDR3 spans 15 amino acids. Trimming pared 0 bases from V and 2 bases from J, leaving 10 bases between. The germline V gene encodes CDR1 MNHEY and CDR2 SVGAGI. The CDR3 loop is CASSYSAGINYGYTF. CDR3 nucleotide sequence: TGTGCCAGCAGTTACTCTGCCGGGATAAACTATGGCTACACCTTC.

This rearrangement joins TRBV11-2 to TRBJ2-7, with 9 positions matching TRBD2. CDR1 is SGHAT and CDR2 is FQNNGV in the germline V gene. The V gene end was trimmed by 0 bases and the J gene end by 7 bases; junction bases not matched to a gene: 7. The CDR3 length is 15 residues. The CDR3 is CASSLDFLAGNEQYF. The DNA of the CDR3 is TGTGCCAGCAGCTTAGATTTCCTAGCGGGAAATGAGCAGTACTTC. Full variable domain (remainder filled in from reference TRBV11-2 and TRBJ2-7): EAGVAQSPRYKIIEKRQSVAFWCNPISGHATLYWYQQILGQGPKLLIQFQNNGVVDDSQLPKDRFSAERLKGVDSTLKIQPAKLEDSAVYLCASSLDFLAGNEQYFGPGTRLTVT.

This chain links TRBV6-6 with TRBJ1-1; TRBD1 is a possible D gene (5 bases). The CDR3 loop spans 14 amino acids. Trimming removed 6 bases from V and 0 bases from J, with 11 bases in between. Germline V gene sequence: CDR1 MNHNY, CDR2 SVGAGI (reference sequence). The CDR3 DNA follows: TGTGCCAGCAGAGAGGGGACCATGAACACTGAAGCTTTCTTT. As protein: CASREGTMNTEAFF.

The rearrangement links TRBV7-2 to TRBJ1-4; TRBD1 is a possible D gene (5 bases). The CDR3 is made up of 14 amino acids. Looked up from germline, CDR1 is SGHTA and CDR2 is FQGNSA. V shed 3 bases and J shed 6 bases, with 11 bases lying between them. CDR3 loop: CASSFSGGHEKLFF. CDR3 DNA sequence: TGTGCCAGCAGCTTCTCCGGGGGACATGAAAAACTGTTTTTT.